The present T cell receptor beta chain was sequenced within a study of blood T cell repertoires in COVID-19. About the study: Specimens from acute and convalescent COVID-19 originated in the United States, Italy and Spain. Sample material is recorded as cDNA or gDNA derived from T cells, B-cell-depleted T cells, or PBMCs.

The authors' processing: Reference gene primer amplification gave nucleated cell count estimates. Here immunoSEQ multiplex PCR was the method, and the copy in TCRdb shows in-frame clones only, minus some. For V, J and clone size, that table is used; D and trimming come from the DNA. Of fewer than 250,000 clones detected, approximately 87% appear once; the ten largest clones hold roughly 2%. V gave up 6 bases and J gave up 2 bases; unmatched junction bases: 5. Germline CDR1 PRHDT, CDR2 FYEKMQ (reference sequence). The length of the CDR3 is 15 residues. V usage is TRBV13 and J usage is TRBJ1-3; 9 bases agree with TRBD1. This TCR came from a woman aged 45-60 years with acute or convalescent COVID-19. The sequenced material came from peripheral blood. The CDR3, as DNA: TGTGCCAGCAGATCGCGACAGGGGGCTGGAAACACCATATATTTT. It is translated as CASRSRQGAGNTIYF. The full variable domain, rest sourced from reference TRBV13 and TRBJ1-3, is AAGVIQSPRHLIKEKRETATLKCYPIPRHDTVYWYQQGPGQDPQFLISFYEKMQSDKGSIPDRFSAQQFSDYHSELNMSSLELGDSALYFCASRSRQGAGNTIYFGEGSWLTVV.